The clone carrying this T cell receptor (beta chain) was counted a few times. Researchers divided each subset's genomic DNA evenly across several immunoSEQ plates. Profiled with immunoSEQ multiplex PCR; TCRdb holds only in-frame clones, not every one. The sample shows about 1 million clones, 60% to 80% of them seen only once. Every one of the donors was a Caucasian adult that lived in Nashville, Tennessee. The CDR3 is 15 residues long. Germline V gives CDR1 KGHSH, CDR2 LQKENI. Trimming left V 4 bases short and J 0 bases short, with 12 bases between. The data belong to a study of shared clonotypes between healthy human individuals.

This rearrangement joins TRBV18 to TRBJ1-1; TRBD1 is a possible D gene (5 bases). The sequenced sample was memory CD4+ T cells sorted from blood. Subset meaning: CD45RA-negative fraction. The receptor was isolated from a man aged 18 to 29 in good health. The CDR3 loop is CASSLLTEMNTEAFF. In DNA, the CDR3 is TGTGCCAGCTCACTCCTGACAGAGATGAACACTGAAGCTTTCTTT.